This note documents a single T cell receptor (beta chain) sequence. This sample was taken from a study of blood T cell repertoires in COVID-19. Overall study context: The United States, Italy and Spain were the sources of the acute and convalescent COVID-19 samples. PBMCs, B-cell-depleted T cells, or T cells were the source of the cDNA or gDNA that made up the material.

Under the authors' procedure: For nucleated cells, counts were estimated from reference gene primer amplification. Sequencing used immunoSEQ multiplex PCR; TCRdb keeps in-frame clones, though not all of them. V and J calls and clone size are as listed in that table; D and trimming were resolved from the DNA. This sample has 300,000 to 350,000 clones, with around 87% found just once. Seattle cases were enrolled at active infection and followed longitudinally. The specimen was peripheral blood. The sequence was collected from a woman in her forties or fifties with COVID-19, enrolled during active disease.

DNA for the CDR3: TGTGCCAGCAGCAAGACTAGCGGGAGACGGGGAGATACGCAGTATTTT. As protein: CASSKTSGRRGDTQYF. V usage is TRBV5-8 and J usage is TRBJ2-3; 12 positions match TRBD2. This CDR3 has 16 amino acids. Germline CDR1 and CDR2: SGHTS and YDEGEE. J lost 5 bases, V lost 4 bases, and 8 bases had no gene match. The variable domain in full, completed from reference TRBV5-8 and TRBJ2-3, reads EAGVTQSPTHLIKTRGQQATLRCSPISGHTSVYWYQQALGLGLQFLLWYDEGEERNRGNFPPRFSGRQFPNYSSELNVNALELEDSALYLCASSKTSGRRGDTQYFGPGTRLTVL.